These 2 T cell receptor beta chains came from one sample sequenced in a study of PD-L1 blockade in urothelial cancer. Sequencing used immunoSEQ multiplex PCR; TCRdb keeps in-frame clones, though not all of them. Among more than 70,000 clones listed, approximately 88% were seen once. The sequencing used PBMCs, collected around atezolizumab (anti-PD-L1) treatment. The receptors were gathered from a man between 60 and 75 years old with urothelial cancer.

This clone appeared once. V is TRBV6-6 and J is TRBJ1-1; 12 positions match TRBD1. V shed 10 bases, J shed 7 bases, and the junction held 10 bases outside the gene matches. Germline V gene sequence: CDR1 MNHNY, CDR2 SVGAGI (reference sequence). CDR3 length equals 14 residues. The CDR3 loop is CATRGDRGLYEAFF. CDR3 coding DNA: TGTGCCACCCGGGGGGACAGGGGGCTTTATGAAGCTTTCTTT.

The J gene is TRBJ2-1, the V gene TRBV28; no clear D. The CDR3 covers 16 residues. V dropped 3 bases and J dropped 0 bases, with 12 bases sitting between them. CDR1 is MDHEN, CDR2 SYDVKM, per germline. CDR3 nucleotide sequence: TGTGCCAGCAGTTTTATTGAACCTAGCTCCTACAATGAGCAGTTCTTC. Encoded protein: CASSFIEPSSYNEQFF.